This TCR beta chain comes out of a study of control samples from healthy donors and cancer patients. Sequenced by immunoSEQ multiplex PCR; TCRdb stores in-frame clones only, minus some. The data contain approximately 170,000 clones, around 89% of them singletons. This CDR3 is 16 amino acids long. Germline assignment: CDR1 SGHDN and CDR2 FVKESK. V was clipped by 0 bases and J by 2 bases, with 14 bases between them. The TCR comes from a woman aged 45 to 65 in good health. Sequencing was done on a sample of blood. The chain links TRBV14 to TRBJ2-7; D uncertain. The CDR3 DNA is TGTGCCAGCAGCCAAGATCTTAGGCGCCTCCCCTACGAGCAGTACTTC. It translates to CASSQDLRRLPYEQYF.